Listed below are T cell receptor beta chains from one sample, sequenced in a study of neurological immune-mediated disorders. TCRdb recomputed calls from the 5' RACE reads with MiXCR, one row per CDR3 protein. Among roughly 80,000 distinct CDR3 sequences, 9.4% were seen once, and the ten largest hold 1.5% to 2%. The specimen was PBMCs. These receptors all stem from a man between 45 and 60 years old in good health. Each CDR3 is given with its conserved first and last residue. The D gene is left open where the match is weak.

J gene	D gene	V gene	CDR3 protein
TRBJ2-1	TRBD1	TRBV6-6	CASRDRGLGRDVVEQFF
TRBJ2-7	NA	TRBV6-9	CASSYPVARVEQYF
TRBJ2-1	TRBD2	TRBV25-1	CASSESGGSSLYNEQFF
TRBJ2-7	TRBD1	TRBV28	CASSLGTGYPPWQYF
TRBJ1-3	NA	TRBV20-1	CSAATFGGTSFGNTIYF
TRBJ2-1	TRBD2	TRBV7-2	CASSLTSETSFSSGNEQFF
TRBJ2-5	TRBD2	TRBV7-2	CASRAGLGRQETQYF
TRBJ2-5	TRBD2	TRBV4-3	CASSQWTSEETQYF
TRBJ2-2	NA	TRBV7-9	CASSLGVNSGELFF
TRBJ2-1	NA	TRBV18	CASSPPGYNEQFF
TRBJ1-1	NA	TRBV7-9	CASSLVQSGYTEAFF
TRBJ2-1	NA	TRBV18	CASSPRDEQFF
TRBJ2-5	TRBD1	TRBV5-1	CASSPGTGGPETQYF
TRBJ2-7	TRBD1	TRBV28	CARETYGTGPYEQYF
TRBJ2-5	NA	TRBV15	CATSPTPGAGETQYF
TRBJ2-5	NA	TRBV7-9	CASSPRWETQYF
TRBJ2-5	NA	TRBV25-1	CASSRAPGEETQYF
TRBJ1-6	TRBD1	TRBV27	CASSPDRFSYPSPLHF
TRBJ2-3	NA	TRBV4-1	CASSQGALDTQYF